This TCR beta chain was recovered during a study of CXCR3-negative and CXCR3-positive naive CD8 T cells. Overall study context: Some 150 million TRB reads in total, about 1.5 +/- 0.3 million per library.

Preparation of TRB cDNA libraries relied on 5' RACE carrying UMI labels. TCRdb re-called the 5' RACE reads and catalogs CDR3 proteins one per entry, DNA excluded. This repertoire includes about 40,000 distinct CDR3 sequences. Details on this clonotype: Its antigen is unknown.

Study-wide results and caveats: The naive subsets expressed comparable surface CD5, and the authors inferred TCR strength from TRB CDR3 properties. Naive subsets were similarly diverse, while memory CD8+ repertoires were much less diverse.

Germline lookup yields CDR1 SEHNR and CDR2 FQNEAQ (reference sequence). The CDR3 runs 15 residues. The specimen sequenced was memory CD8+ T cells from blood. The sequence came from a human donor in good health. Some clones in this sample may be carry-over from other donors' samples. The V call is TRBV7-9, the J call TRBJ1-1; TCRdb calls TRBD1, which cannot be checked without DNA. The CDR3 sequence: CASSPRQGDYTEAFF.